Each of the 11 T cell receptor beta chains below was sequenced from the same sample in a study of shared clonotypes between healthy human individuals. Selected positively for CCR7 and CD45RO-negative, naive CD8 cells excluded terminally differentiated effector memory CD45RA+ cells. Only in-frame clones appear in the TCRdb table, and some are missing; sequencing was by immunoSEQ multiplex PCR. The profile shows 2 million or so clones, about 95% of them singletons. Sample: naive CD8+ T cells sorted from blood. These receptors were taken from a young man in good health.

This chain uses TRBV30 with TRBJ2-7, with D possibly TRBD1 on 6 matching bases. Trimming pared 2 bases from V and 6 bases from J, leaving 17 bases between. Germline V gene sequence: CDR1 GTSNPN, CDR2 SVGIG (reference sequence). The CDR3 has 14 amino acids. The CDR3, as DNA: TGTGCCTGGAGTCCCCCCTTGGGGGCAGCCGAGCAGTACTTC. Its protein product is CAWSPPLGAAEQYF.

Here the CDR3 DNA reads TGTGCCAGTAGTATTCTAGGACAGGGGGCCGGGGAGCTGTTTTTT. Protein product: CASSILGQGAGELFF. This chain uses TRBV19 with TRBJ2-2, with 10 bases identical to TRBD1. CDR3 length: 15 residues. Germline CDR1 LNHDA, CDR2 SQIVND (reference sequence). The junction had 4 bases not matched to a gene; V was cut back by 3 bases and J by 6 bases.

The rearrangement uses TRBV28 and TRBJ2-2; TRBD2 matches 9 bases. The junction had 8 bases not matched to a gene; V was cut back by 3 bases and J by 0 bases. Germline CDR1 is MDHEN and CDR2 is SYDVKM. This CDR3 is 18 amino acids long. CDR3 amino acids: CASSLALAGASNTGELFF. CDR3 in DNA: TGTGCCAGCAGTTTGGCCTTAGCGGGGGCCTCGAACACCGGGGAGCTGTTTTTT.

The chain combines TRBV21-1 with TRBJ2-7; TRBD1 was called by the table and not checked on the DNA. TRBV21-1 has pseudogene status. The CDR3 consists of 12 residues. The CDR3 DNA is TGTGCCAGCACCGGACAGGGCTACGAGCAGTACTTC. Translation: CASTGQGYEQYF.

A note on this clone: Sequence at one end of the junction differs from germline and may be a read error. The chain is built from TRBV6-7 and TRBJ1-6; the D is unclear. TRBV6-7 is an ORF, and what it does is uncertain. The CDR3 runs to 12 residues. The CDR3 loop is CASSYPPGRLPF. The CDR3 region has the DNA TGTGCCAGCAGTTACCCCCCCGGACGGCTTCCCTTT.

V usage is TRBV15 and J usage is TRBJ1-1, with a possible D match to TRBD1 (5 bases). Germline values: CDR1 LNHNV, CDR2 YYDKDF (reference sequence). CDR3 length: 14 amino acids. V was cut by 2 bases and J by 10 bases, with 17 bases left in between. This CDR3 is CATSRPGGVPLAFF. The CDR3 DNA follows: TGTGCCACCAGCAGACCCGGGGGGGTCCCTTTAGCTTTCTTT. The full variable domain, with the rest looked up from reference TRBV15 and TRBJ1-1, is DAMVIQNPRYQVTQFGKPVTLSCSQTLNHNVMYWYQQKSSQAPKLLFHYYDKDFNNEADTPDNFQSRRPNTSFCFLDIRSPGLGDTAMYLCATSRPGGVPLAFFGQGTRLTVV.

This clone showed up many times. Other DNA variants within this sample encode the same CDR3. The chain carries TRBV5-1 and TRBJ2-3; 11 bases agree with TRBD2. V lost 7 bases to trimming and J lost 0 bases; unmatched junction nucleotides: 7. CDR1 SGHRS and CDR2 YFSETQ come from the germline V gene. This CDR3 region has 16 residues. CDR3 region: CASSGTSGSSTDTQYF. Here the CDR3 DNA reads TGCGCCAGCTCGGGGACTAGCGGATCTAGCACAGATACGCAGTATTTT.

This rearrangement joins TRBV5-6 to TRBJ2-7, with D perhaps matching TRBD1 or TRBD2 (5 bases each). Trimming removed 10 bases at V and 2 bases at J, with 13 bases between. There are 12 residues in the CDR3. Germline CDR1 is SGHDT and CDR2 is YYEEEE. CDR3: CASRLGAYEQYF. DNA of the CDR3: TGTGCCTCCCGGTTGGGGGCCTACGAGCAGTACTTC.

This clone was recorded only once. This sequence joins TRBV4-3 and TRBJ2-7, with D possibly called TRBD1 or TRBD2 (6 bases each). The CDR3 is 14 residues long. The germline V and J ends were trimmed by 1 base and 5 bases, with 12 bases remaining between them. The germline CDR1 and CDR2 sequences are LGHNA and YSLEER. The chain's CDR3 is CASSQVDGGDEQYF. The CDR3 coding sequence is TGCGCCAGCAGCCAAGTTGACGGGGGCGACGAGCAGTACTTC.

This chain joins TRBV28 and TRBJ2-1; a weak D match, TRBD2 (5 bases). V was shortened by 1 base and J by 2 bases, with 9 bases between the two germline ends. Germline values: CDR1 MDHEN, CDR2 SYDVKM. The CDR3 is made up of 15 amino acids. In nucleotides, the CDR3 is TGTGCCAGCAGTTTATATCGGGAAACCTACAATGAGCAGTTCTTC. Translation gives CASSLYRETYNEQFF.

The rearrangement joins TRBV29-1 to TRBJ2-7; D is tentatively TRBD1 or TRBD2 (5 bases each). The V and J ends lost 3 bases and 3 bases respectively, with 9 bases between them. The CDR3 extends over 12 amino acids. Germline CDR1 and CDR2: SQVTM and ANQGSEA. The CDR3 DNA reads TGCAGCGTTGAGGGGGATAACTACGAGCAGTACTTC. This translates into CSVEGDNYEQYF.